This T cell receptor (beta chain) appears in the sequencing data of a study of CD8+ T cells in alopecia areata. Study-wide context: Tofacitinib was taken orally by treated patients, and the dose was 5 to 10 mg twice daily. Notes on the study in general: The study found that many expanded lesional clones persisted in scalp and blood during tofacitinib.

The CDR3 sequence is 15 residues long. Germline lookup yields CDR1 MGHDK and CDR2 SYGVNS. Trimming left V 2 bases short and J 2 bases short, with 13 bases between. Treatment described: oral pan-JAK inhibitor, 5-10 mg twice daily. As part of sample collection, lesional scalp punch biopsies and peripheral blood were taken from alopecia areata patients. The authors extracted RNA and reverse transcribed it into cDNA as the sequencing template. Only in-frame clones appear in the TCRdb table, and some are missing; sequencing was by immunoSEQ multiplex PCR. The sample has over 150,000 clones; less than 70% are singletons. Concerning this clone: Its target is unknown.

The sequences come from CD4+ T cells sorted from blood, collected at week 24, from a patient treated with tofacitinib. This sequence originates from a human donor with alopecia areata. The chain joins TRBV25-1 to TRBJ2-7; D is possibly TRBD1 (5 bases). The DNA of the CDR3 is TGTGCCAGCAGTGAAGGTTGGGCAGGGCCCTACGAGCAGTACTTC. Translating gives CASSEGWAGPYEQYF.